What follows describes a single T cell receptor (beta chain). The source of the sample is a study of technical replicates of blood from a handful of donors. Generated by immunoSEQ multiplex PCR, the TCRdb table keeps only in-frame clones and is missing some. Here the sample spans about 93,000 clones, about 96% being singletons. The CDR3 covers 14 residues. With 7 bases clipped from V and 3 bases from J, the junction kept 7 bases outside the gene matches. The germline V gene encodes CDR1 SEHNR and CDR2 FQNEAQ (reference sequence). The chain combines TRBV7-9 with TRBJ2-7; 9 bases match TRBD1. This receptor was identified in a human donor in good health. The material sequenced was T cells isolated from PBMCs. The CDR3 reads CASKPGQGYYEQYF. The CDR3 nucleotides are TGTGCCAGCAAGCCGGGACAGGGTTACTACGAGCAGTACTTC.